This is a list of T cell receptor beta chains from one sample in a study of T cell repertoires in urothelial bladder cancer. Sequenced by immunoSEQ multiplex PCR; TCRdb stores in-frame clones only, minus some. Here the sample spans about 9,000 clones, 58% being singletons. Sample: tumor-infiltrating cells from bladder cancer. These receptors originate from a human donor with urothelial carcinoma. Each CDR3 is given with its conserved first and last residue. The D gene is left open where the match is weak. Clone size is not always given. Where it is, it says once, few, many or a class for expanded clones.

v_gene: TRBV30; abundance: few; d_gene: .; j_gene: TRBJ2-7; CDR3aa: CAWSYSSYEQYF; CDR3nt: TGTGCCTGGAGCTACAGCTCCTACGAGCAGTACTTC
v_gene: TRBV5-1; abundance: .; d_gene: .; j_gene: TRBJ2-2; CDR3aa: CASSTGGLRTGELFF; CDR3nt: TGCGCCAGCAGCACCGGGGGTCTTCGGACCGGGGAGCTGTTTTTT
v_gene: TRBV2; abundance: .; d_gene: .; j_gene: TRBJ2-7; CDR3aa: CASSELLYEQYF; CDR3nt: TGTGCCAGCAGTGAATTACTCTACGAGCAGTACTTC
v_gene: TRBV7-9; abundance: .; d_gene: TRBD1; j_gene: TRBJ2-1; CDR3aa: CASSLRTGGNEQFF; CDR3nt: TGTGCCAGCAGCCTCAGGACAGGGGGCAATGAGCAGTTCTTC
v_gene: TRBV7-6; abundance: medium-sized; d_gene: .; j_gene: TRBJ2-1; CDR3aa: CASSLSGTGQFF; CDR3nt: TGTGCCAGCAGCTTATCGGGAACGGGGCAGTTCTTC
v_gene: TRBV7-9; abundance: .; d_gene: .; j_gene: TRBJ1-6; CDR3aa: CASSSTPTGSPLHF; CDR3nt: TGTGCCAGCAGCTCCACACCTACAGGGTCACCCCTCCACTTT
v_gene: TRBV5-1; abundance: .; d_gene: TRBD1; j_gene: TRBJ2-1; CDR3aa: CASSPPTTGEAYEQFF; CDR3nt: TGCGCCAGCAGCCCCCCGACGACAGGGGAGGCGTATGAGCAGTTCTTC
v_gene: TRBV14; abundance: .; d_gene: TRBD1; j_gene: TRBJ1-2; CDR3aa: CASSRDGTGKGYGYTF; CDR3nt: TGTGCCAGCAGCCGCGACGGGACAGGGAAGGGCTATGGCTACACCTTC
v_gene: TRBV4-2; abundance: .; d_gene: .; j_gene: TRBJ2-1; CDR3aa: CASSQWLGDEQFF; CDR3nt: TGTGCCAGCAGCCAATGGCTTGGGGATGAGCAGTTCTTC
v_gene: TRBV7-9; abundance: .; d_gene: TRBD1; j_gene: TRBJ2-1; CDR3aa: CASSQERSGTGRQQFF; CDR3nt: TGTGCCAGCAGCCAAGAGAGGTCCGGGACAGGGAGGCAGCAGTTCTTC
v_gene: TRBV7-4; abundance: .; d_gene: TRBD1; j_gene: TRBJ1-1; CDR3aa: CASSLPLSPGTGPRGTEAFF; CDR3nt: TGTGCCAGCAGCTTACCCTTATCGCCCGGGACAGGGCCGCGGGGCACTGAAGCTTTCTTT
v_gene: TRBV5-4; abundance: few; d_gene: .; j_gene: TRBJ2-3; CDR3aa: CASSFGQSTDTQYF; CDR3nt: TGTGCCAGCAGCTTTGGTCAGAGCACAGATACGCAGTATTTT
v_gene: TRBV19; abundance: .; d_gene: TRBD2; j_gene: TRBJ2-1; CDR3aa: CASSIGLAGIEQFF; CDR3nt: TGTGCCAGTAGTATAGGACTAGCGGGGATTGAGCAGTTCTTC
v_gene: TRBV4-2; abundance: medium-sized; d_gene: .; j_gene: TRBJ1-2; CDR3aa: CASSPPGVLGYTF; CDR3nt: TGTGCCAGCAGCCCCCCAGGTGTGCTTGGCTACACCTTC
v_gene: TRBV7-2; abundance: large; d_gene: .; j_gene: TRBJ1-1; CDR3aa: CASSLMEGGYTEAFF; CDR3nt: TGTGCCAGCAGCTTAATGGAGGGCGGGTACACTGAAGCTTTCTTT
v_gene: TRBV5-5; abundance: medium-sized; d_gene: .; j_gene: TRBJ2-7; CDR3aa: CASSLHVSYEQYF; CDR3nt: TGTGCCAGCAGCTTACACGTAAGCTACGAGCAGTACTTC
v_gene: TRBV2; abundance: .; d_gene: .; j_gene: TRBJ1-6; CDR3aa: CASSGVQGLSYNSPLHF; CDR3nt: TGTGCCAGCAGTGGGGTGCAGGGGCTCTCCTATAATTCACCCCTCCACTTT
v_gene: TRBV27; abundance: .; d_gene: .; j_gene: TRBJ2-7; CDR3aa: CASSADRGRGGEQYF; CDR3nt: TGTGCCAGCAGTGCGGATAGGGGGAGGGGAGGCGAGCAGTACTTC
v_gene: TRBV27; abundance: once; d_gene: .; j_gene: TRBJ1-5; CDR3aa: CASSFGVPGSGSFWPQHF; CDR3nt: TGTGCCAGCAGTTTTGGTGTCCCCGGTTCGGGCTCGTTTTGGCCCCAGCATTTT
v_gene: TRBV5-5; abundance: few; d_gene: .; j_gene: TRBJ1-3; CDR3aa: CASSPGPYTPYSGNTIYF; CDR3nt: TGTGCCAGCAGCCCCGGTCCATACACTCCTTACTCTGGAAACACCATATATTTT
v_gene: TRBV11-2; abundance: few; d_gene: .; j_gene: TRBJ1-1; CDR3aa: CASSNQLNTEAFF; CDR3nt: TGTGCCAGCAGCAATCAGCTAAACACTGAAGCTTTCTTT
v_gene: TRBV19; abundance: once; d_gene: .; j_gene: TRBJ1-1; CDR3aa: CASTDDSIHTEAFF; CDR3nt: TGTGCCAGTACGGATGATAGTATCCACACTGAAGCTTTCTTT
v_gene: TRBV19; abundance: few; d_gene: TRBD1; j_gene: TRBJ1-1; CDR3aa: CASSIGGQGAHTEAFF; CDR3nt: TGTGCCAGTAGTATTGGCGGACAGGGGGCCCACACTGAAGCTTTCTTT
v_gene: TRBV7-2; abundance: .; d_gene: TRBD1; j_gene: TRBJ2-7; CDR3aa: CASSLGGQGYEQYF; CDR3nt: TGTGCCAGCAGCTTAGGAGGACAGGGCTACGAGCAGTACTTC
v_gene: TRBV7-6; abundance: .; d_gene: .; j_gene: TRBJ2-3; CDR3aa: CASSLTVQLGDTQYF; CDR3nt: TGTGCCAGCAGCTTAACGGTCCAGTTAGGCGATACGCAGTATTTT
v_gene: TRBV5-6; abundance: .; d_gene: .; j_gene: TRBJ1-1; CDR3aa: CASGWPGNTEAFF; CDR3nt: TGTGCCAGCGGGTGGCCTGGGAACACTGAAGCTTTCTTT
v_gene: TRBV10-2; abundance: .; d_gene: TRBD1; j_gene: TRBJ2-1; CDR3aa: CASSHLITPGQLYNEQFF; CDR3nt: TGCGCCAGCAGCCATTTAATAACGCCGGGACAGCTATACAATGAGCAGTTCTTC
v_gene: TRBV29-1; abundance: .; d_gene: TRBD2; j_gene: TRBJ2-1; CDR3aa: CSVRSGGGYNEQFF; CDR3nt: TGCAGCGTGAGAAGCGGGGGGGGATACAATGAGCAGTTCTTC
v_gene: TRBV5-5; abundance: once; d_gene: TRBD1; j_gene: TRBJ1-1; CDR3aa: CASSSFPTGGNSYWNAEAFF; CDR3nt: TGTGCCAGCAGCTCGTTTCCGACAGGGGGTAATTCCTATTGGAACGCTGAAGCTTTCTTT
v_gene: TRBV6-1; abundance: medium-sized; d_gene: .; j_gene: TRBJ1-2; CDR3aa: CASRESNYGYTF; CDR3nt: TGTGCCAGCAGAGAGAGTAACTATGGCTACACCTTC
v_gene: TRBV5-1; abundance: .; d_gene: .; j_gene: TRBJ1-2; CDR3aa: CASSLDYGYTF; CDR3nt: TGCGCCAGCAGCTTGGACTATGGCTACACCTTC
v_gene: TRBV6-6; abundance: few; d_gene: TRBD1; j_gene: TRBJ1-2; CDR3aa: CASSLRQGGDGYTF; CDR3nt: TGTGCCAGCAGCCTACGACAGGGTGGGGATGGCTACACCTTC
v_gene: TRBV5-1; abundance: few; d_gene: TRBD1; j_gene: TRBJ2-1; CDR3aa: CASSLEGTGYNEQFF; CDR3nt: TGCGCCAGCAGCTTGGAGGGGACAGGTTACAATGAGCAGTTCTTC